Described below is a single TCR beta chain sequence and its context. This CDR3 has 15 amino acids. Germline loops: CDR1 SNHLY, CDR2 FYNNEI. V was trimmed by 3 bases and J by 2 bases, leaving 11 bases between them. CD45RO-negative CD8 cells positively selected for CCR7 made up the naive population, which excluded terminally differentiated effector memory CD45RA+ cells. The data belong to a study of shared clonotypes between healthy human individuals. Sorted-subset replicate PCRs used about 200 ng DNA, some 33,000 T cell genomes. Produced via immunoSEQ multiplex PCR; TCRdb's table is partial and in-frame only. The sample yields millions of clones, 93% seen once.

The sequenced sample was naive CD8+ T cells from PBMCs. The genes are TRBV2 and TRBJ1-5; possible D gene TRBD1, 5 bases. This TCR was recovered from a man younger than 30 in good health. Some clones in this sample may be carry-over from other donors' samples. CDR3 sequence reads: CASSDRDGRNQPQHF. CDR3 coding DNA: TGTGCCAGCAGTGACCGGGACGGCCGCAATCAGCCCCAGCATTTT.